Sequencing of this TCR beta chain was carried out in a study of blood T cell repertoires in COVID-19. There are 15 residues in the CDR3. Germline lookup yields CDR1 LGHNA and CDR2 YNFKEQ. Trimming took 0 bases from V and 3 from J, leaving 8 bases between them. Libraries were prepared by immunoSEQ multiplex PCR; TCRdb keeps only in-frame clonotypes and omits some of them. The sample shows approximately 75,000 clones, over 65% of them seen only once. This chain uses TRBV4-2 with TRBJ2-2; D is possibly TRBD2 (6 bases). The material sequenced was peripheral blood. The TCR originated in a human donor with acute or convalescent COVID-19. The donor label of this sample is uncertain. The chain's CDR3 is CASSQDTGDTGELFF. For the CDR3, the DNA is TGTGCCAGCAGCCAAGATACGGGGGACACCGGGGAGCTGTTTTTT.